This T cell receptor beta chain originates from a study of radiation and T cells in renal cell carcinoma. Repertoires were generated with immunoSEQ multiplex PCR, while TCRdb's copy carries only in-frame clones and drops some. This table holds 140,000 to 150,000 clones, roughly 90% found once. As for time point: baseline pretreatment blood. Treatment described: 15 Gy SBRT to primary tumor, nephrectomy 4 weeks later. Notes on this clone: Its antigen is unknown.

The study's findings and limits: In blood, top tumor clones expanded by 2 weeks, shrinking by 4.

The TCR was taken from a woman aged 70-85 years with renal cell carcinoma. The material was blood, obtained from a patient whose treatment included radiotherapy and nephrectomy.

This CDR3 reads CASTLAGPTEAFF. The CDR3 DNA is TGTGCCAGCACTCTGGCAGGCCCCACTGAAGCTTTCTTT. The chain combines TRBV6-6 with TRBJ1-1; D is unresolved. V dropped 7 bases and J dropped 4 bases, with 13 bases sitting between them. This CDR3 has 13 residues. Germline lookup yields CDR1 MNHNY and CDR2 SVGAGI (reference sequence).